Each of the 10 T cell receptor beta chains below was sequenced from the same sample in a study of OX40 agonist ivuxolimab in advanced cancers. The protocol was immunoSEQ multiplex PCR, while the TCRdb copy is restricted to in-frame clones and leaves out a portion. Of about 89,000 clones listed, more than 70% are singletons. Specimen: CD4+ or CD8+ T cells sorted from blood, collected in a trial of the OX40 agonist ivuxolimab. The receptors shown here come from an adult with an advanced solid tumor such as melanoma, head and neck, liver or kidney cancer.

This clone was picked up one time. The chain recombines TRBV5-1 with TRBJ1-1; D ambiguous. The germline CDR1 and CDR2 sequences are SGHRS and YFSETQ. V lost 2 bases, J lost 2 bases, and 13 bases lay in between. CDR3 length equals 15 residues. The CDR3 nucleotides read TGCGCCAGCAGCTTTGAAGGGAGTTCTAACACTGAAGCTTTCTTT. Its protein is CASSFEGSSNTEAFF.

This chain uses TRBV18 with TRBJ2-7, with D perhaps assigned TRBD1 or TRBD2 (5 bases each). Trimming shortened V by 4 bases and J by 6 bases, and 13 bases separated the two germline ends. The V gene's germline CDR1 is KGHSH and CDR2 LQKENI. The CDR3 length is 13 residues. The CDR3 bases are TGTGCCAGCTCACGAGGAGAGGGGCTCGAGCAGTACTTC. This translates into CASSRGEGLEQYF.

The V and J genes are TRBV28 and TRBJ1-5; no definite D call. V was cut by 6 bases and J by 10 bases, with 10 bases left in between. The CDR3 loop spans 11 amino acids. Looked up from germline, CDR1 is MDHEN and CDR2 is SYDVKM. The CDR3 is CASSSDRPQHF. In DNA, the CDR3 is TGTGCCAGCAGCTCCGACCGTCCCCAGCATTTT. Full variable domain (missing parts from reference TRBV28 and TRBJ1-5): DVKVTQSSRYLVKRTGEKVFLECVQDMDHENMFWYRQDPGLGLRLIYFSYDVKMKEKGDIPEGYSVSREKKERFSLILESASTNQTSMYLCASSSDRPQHFGDGTRLSIL.

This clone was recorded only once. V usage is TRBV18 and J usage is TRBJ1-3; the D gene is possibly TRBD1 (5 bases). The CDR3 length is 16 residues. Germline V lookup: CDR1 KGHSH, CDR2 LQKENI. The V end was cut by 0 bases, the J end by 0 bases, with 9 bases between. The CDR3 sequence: CASSPPIRGSGNTIYF. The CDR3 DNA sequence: TGTGCCAGCTCACCACCGATTAGGGGCTCTGGAAACACCATATATTTT. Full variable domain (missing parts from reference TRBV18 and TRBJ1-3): NAGVMQNPRHLVRRRGQEARLRCSPMKGHSHVYWYRQLPEEGLKFMVYLQKENIIDESGMPKERFSAEFPKEGPSILRIQQVVRGDSAAYFCASSPPIRGSGNTIYFGEGSWLTVV.

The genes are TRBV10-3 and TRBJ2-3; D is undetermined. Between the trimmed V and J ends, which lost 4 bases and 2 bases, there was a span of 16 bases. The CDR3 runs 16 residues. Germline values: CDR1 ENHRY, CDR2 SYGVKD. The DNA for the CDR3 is TGTGCCATCAGTGTCTTAGGCGCCTACTCCACAGATACGCAGTATTTT. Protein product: CAISVLGAYSTDTQYF.

The CDR3 protein is CASSGGETQYF. CDR3 DNA sequence: TGCGCCAGCAGCGGGGGAGAGACCCAGTACTTC. J is TRBJ2-5 and V is TRBV5-1; D tentatively reads TRBD1 or TRBD2 (5 bases each). Germline CDR1 is SGHRS and CDR2 is YFSETQ. The V gene lost 4 bases and the J gene lost 4 bases, with 5 bases spanning the gap. The CDR3 length is 11 residues.

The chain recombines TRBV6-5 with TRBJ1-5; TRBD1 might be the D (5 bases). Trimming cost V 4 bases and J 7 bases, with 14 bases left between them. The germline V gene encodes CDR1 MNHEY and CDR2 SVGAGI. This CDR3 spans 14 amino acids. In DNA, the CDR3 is TGTGCCAGCAGTTCGTCAGGGTCTTGGCAGCCCCAGCATTTT. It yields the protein CASSSSGSWQPQHF.

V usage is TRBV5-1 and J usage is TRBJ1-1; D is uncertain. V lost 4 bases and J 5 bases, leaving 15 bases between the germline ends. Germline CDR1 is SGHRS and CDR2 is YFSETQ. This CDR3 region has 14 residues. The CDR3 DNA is TGCGCCAGCAGCCCGGGAGGGCGCGGGACTGAAGCTTTCTTT. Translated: CASSPGGRGTEAFF.

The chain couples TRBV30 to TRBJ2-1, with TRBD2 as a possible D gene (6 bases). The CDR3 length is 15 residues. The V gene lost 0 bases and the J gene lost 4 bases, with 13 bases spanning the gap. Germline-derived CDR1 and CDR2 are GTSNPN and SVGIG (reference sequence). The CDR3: CAWSVHLGTYNEQFF. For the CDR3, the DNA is TGTGCCTGGAGTGTACATCTAGGGACTTACAATGAGCAGTTCTTC. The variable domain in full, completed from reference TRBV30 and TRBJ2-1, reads SQTIHQWPATLVQPVGSPLSLECTVEGTSNPNLYWYRQAAGRGLQLLFYSVGIGQISSEVPQNLSASRPQDRQFILSSKKLLLSDSGFYLCAWSVHLGTYNEQFFGPGTRLTVL.

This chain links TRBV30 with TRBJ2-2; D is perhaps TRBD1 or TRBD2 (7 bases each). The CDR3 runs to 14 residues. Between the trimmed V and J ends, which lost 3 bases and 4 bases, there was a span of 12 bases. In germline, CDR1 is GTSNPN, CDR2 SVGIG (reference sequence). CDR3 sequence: CAWRAGGGTGELFF. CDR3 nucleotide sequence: TGTGCCTGGAGGGCAGGGGGGGGCACCGGGGAGCTGTTTTTT.